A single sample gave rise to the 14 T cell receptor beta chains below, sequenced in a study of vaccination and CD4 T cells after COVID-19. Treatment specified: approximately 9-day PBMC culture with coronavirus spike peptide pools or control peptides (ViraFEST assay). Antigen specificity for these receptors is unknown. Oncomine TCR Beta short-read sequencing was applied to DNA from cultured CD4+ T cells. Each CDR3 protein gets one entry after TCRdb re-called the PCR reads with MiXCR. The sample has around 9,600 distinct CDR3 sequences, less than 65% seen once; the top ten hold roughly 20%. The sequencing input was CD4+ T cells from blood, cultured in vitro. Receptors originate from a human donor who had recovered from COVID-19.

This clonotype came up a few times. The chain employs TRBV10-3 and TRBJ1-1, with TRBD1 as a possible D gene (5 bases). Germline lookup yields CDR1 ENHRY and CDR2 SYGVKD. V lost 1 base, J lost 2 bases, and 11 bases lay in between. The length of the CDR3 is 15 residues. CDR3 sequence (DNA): TGTGCCATCAGTGAGTTAGGGGTTGGTAACACTGAAGCTTTCTTT. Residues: CAISELGVGNTEAFF.

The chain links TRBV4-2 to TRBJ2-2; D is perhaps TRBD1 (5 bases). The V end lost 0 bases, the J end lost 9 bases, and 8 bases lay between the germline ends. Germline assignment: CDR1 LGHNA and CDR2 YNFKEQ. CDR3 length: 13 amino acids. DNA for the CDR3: TGTGCCAGCAGCCAAGATAAGGGGCGGGAGCTGTTTTTT. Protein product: CASSQDKGRELFF.

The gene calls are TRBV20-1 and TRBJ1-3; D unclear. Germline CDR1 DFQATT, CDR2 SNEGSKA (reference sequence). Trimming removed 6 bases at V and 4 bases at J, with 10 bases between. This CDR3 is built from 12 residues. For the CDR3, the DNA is TGCAGTGCCTTGGACGTCGGAAACACCATATATTTT. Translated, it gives CSALDVGNTIYF.

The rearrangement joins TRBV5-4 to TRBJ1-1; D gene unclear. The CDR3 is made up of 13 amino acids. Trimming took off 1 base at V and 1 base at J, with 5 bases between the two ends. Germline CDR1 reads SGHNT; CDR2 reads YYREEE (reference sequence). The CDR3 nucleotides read TGTGCCAGCAGCTTGTACCGGAACACTGAAGCTTTCTTT. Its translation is CASSLYRNTEAFF.

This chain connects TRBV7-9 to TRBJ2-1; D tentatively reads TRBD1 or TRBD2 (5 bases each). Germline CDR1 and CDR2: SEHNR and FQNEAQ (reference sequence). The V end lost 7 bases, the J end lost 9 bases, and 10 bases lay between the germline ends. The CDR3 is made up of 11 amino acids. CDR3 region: CASTSGTEQFF. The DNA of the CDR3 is TGTGCCAGCACCTCCGGGACTGAGCAGTTCTTC.

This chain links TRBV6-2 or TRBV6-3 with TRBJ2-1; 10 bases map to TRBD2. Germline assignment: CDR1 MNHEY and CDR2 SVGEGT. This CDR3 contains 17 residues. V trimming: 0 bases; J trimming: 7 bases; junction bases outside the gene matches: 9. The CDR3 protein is CASSYSQGLAQSNEQFF. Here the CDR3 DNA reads TGTGCCAGCAGTTACTCTCAGGGACTAGCGCAAAGTAATGAGCAGTTCTTC.

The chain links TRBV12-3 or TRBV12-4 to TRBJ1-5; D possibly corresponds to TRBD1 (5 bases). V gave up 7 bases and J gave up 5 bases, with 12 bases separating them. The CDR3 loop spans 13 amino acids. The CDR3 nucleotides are TGTGCCAGCACTTTCCAGGGTGATCAGCCCCAGCATTTT. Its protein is CASTFQGDQPQHF.

DNA of the CDR3: TGTGCCAGCAGCTTAGGGCGGGGCGACGAAAAACTGTTTTTT. It specifies CASSLGRGDEKLFF. The V gene is TRBV7-9, the J gene TRBJ1-4; D might be TRBD1 (5 bases). CDR3 size: 14 residues. Germline V gene data show CDR1 as SEHNR and CDR2 as FQNEAQ (reference sequence). V was shortened by 1 base and J by 8 bases, with 11 bases between the two germline ends.

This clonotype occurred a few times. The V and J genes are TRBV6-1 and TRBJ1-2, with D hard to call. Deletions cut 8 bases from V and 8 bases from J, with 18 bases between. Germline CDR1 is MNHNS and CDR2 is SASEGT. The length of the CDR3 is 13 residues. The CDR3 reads CASRRFPEEGYTF. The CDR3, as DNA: TGTGCCAGCCGTCGGTTCCCGGAGGAGGGCTACACCTTC.

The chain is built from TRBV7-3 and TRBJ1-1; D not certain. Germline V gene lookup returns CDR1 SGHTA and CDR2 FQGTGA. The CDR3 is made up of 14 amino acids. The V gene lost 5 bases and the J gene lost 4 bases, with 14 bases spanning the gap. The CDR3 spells CASSNGALGTEAFF. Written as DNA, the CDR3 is TGTGCCAGCAGCAACGGCGCCCTCGGCACTGAAGCTTTCTTT.

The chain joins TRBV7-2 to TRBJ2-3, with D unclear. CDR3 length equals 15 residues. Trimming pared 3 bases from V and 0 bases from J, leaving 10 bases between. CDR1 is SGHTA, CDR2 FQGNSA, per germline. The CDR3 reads CASSFLRFSTDTQYF. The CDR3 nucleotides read TGTGCCAGCAGCTTCCTTCGTTTTAGCACAGATACGCAGTATTTT.

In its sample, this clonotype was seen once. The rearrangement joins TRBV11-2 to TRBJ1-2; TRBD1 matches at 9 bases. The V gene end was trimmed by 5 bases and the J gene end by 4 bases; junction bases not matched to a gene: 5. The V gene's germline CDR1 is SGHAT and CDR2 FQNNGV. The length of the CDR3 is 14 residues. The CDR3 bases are TGTGCCAGCAGCCGGGACAGGGCTCCCTATGGCTACACCTTC. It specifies CASSRDRAPYGYTF. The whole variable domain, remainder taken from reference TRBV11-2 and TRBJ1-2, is EAGVAQSPRYKIIEKRQSVAFWCNPISGHATLYWYQQILGQGPKLLIQFQNNGVVDDSQLPKDRFSAERLKGVDSTLKIQPAKLEDSAVYLCASSRDRAPYGYTFGSGTRLTVV.

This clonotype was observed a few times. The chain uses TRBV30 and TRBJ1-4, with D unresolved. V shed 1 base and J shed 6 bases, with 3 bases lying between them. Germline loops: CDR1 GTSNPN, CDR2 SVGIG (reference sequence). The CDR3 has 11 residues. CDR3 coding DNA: TGTGCCTGGAGTGGCGATGAAAAACTGTTTTTT. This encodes CAWSGDEKLFF. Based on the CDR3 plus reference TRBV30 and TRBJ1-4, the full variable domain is SQTIHQWPATLVQPVGSPLSLECTVEGTSNPNLYWYRQAAGRGLQLLFYSVGIGQISSEVPQNLSASRPQDRQFILSSKKLLLSDSGFYLCAWSGDEKLFFGSGTQLSVL.

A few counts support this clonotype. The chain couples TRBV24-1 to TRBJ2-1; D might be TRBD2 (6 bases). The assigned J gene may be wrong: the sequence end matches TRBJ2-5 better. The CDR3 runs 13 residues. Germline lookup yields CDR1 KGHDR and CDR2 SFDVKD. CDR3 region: CATSRSGVETQYF. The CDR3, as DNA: TGTGCCACCAGTCGATCGGGAGTGGAGACCCAGTACTTC.